This T cell receptor beta chain was captured in a study of memory CD4+ T cells and cytomegalovirus serostatus. Notes on the study in general: About 40% of the roughly 160 known CMV-associated TCRbeta sequences appeared in CD4+ memory.

Single viable CD3+CD4+CD8-CD45RO+ cells were sorted as the memory CD4+ T cells. A note on this clone: Antigen: not known.

Authors' processing steps: After removing out-of-frame reads, 2 million to 2.5 million distinct TCRbeta sequences remained. The assay was immunoSEQ multiplex PCR, and TCRdb's table has in-frame clones only and misses some. The V and J calls and clone size are taken from that table; D and trimming were inferred from the DNA. The sample has about 57,000 clones, 70% to 85% seen once; the top ten hold about 0.8%. The CDR3 runs to 18 residues. Looked up from germline, CDR1 is MDHEN and CDR2 is SYDVKM. Trimming removed 7 bases from V and 1 base from J, with 23 bases in between. The V and J genes are TRBV28 and TRBJ2-1; the D gene is possibly TRBD2 (5 bases). This sequence originates from an adult in good health and CMV-seronegative. Source material: memory CD4+ T cells from blood. As DNA, the CDR3 is TGTGCCAGCACTATCCCACGAGTGGGAGCAAAGTCCTACAATGAGCAGTTCTTC. It specifies CASTIPRVGAKSYNEQFF.